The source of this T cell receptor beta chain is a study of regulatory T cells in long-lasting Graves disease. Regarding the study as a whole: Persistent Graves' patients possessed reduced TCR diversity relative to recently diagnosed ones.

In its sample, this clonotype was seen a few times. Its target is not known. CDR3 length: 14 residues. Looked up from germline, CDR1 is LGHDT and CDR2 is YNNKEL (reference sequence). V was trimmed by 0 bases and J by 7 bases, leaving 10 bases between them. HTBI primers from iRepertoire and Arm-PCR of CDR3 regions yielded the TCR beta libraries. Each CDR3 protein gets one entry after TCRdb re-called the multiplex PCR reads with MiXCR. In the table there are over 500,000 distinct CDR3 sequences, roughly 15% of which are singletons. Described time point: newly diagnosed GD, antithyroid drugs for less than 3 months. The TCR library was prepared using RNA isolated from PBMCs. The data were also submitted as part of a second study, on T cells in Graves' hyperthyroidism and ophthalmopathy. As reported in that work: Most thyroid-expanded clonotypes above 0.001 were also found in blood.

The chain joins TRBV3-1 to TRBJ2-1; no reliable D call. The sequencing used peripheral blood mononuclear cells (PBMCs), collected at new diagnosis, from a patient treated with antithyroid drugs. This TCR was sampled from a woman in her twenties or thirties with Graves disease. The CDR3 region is CASSQELVQNEQFF. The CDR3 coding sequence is TGTGCCAGCAGCCAAGAGCTAGTGCAGAATGAGCAGTTCTTC.